These 18 T cell receptor beta chains were all obtained from the same sample, sequenced in a study of blood T cell repertoires in COVID-19. Produced via immunoSEQ multiplex PCR; TCRdb's table is partial and in-frame only. The table lists about 83,000 clones, approximately 90% of them singletons, with 3% in the top ten. The sequencing input was peripheral blood. These TCRs come from a woman aged 50 to 65 with active or convalescent COVID-19.

The V and J genes are TRBV20-1 and TRBJ1-2, with unresolved D. With 0 bases removed from V and 7 bases from J, the gap between germline ends came to 6 bases. This CDR3 spans 11 amino acids. The germline CDR1 and CDR2 sequences are DFQATT and SNEGSKA (reference sequence). Here the CDR3 DNA reads TGCAGTGCTAGAGAGGGAGGTGGCTACACCTTC. Its protein is CSAREGGGYTF.

V gene TRBV19 combines with J gene TRBJ1-1, with D unresolved. V lost 3 bases and J 2 bases, leaving 10 bases between the germline ends. The germline V gene encodes CDR1 LNHDA and CDR2 SQIVND (reference sequence). The CDR3 sequence is 14 residues long. CDR3 sequence reads: CASSIGQFNTEAFF. The CDR3 DNA reads as TGTGCCAGTAGTATTGGCCAGTTTAACACTGAAGCTTTCTTT.

The V gene is TRBV5-1, the J gene TRBJ2-3; no reliable D call. V was trimmed by 0 bases and J by 0 bases, leaving 8 bases between them. The germline CDR1 and CDR2 sequences are SGHRS and YFSETQ. The length of the CDR3 is 15 residues. CDR3 nucleotide sequence: TGCGCCAGCAGCTTGGGACACATGAGCACAGATACGCAGTATTTT. This encodes CASSLGHMSTDTQYF.

The V and J genes are TRBV29-1 and TRBJ2-3; the match to TRBD1 covers 8 bases. The ends lost 6 bases at V and 0 bases at J; junction bases unmatched: 8. From germline, CDR1 is SQVTM and CDR2 ANQGSEA. The CDR3 consists of 15 residues. The CDR3 sequence is CSVDRTGTSTDTQYF. CDR3 sequence (DNA): TGCAGCGTAGACCGGACAGGGACTAGCACAGATACGCAGTATTTT.

The rearrangement uses TRBV6-2 or TRBV6-3 and TRBJ2-3, with unresolved D. The CDR3 is made up of 15 amino acids. Trimming removed 4 bases from V and 1 base from J, with 12 bases in between. The germline CDR1 and CDR2 sequences are MNHEY and SVGEGT. The CDR3: CASSSLEVGTDTQYF. The CDR3 bases are TGTGCCAGCAGTTCCCTCGAGGTGGGCACAGATACGCAGTATTTT.

The CDR3 DNA reads as TGCGCCAGCAGCCTTCTGACAAACACTGAAGCTTTCTTT. This codes for CASSLLTNTEAFF. The chain joins TRBV5-1 to TRBJ1-1; D not certain. The CDR3 is made up of 13 amino acids. The germline V gene encodes CDR1 SGHRS and CDR2 YFSETQ. V was cut by 4 bases and J by 2 bases, with 9 bases left in between.

CDR3: CASSGGLAIYETQYF. The CDR3 bases are TGTGCCAGCAGCGGGGGACTAGCGATTTATGAGACCCAGTACTTC. The rearrangement links TRBV7-2 to TRBJ2-5; 10 bases agree with TRBD2. The CDR3 is made up of 15 amino acids. Germline CDR1 and CDR2: SGHTA and FQGNSA. After removal of 5 bases from V and 5 bases from J, the junction contained 8 bases not matched to a gene.

For the CDR3, the DNA is TGTGCCAGCAGCCCAGGCCCACAGGGGGCCTACGAGCAGTACTTC. Protein: CASSPGPQGAYEQYF. The V gene is TRBV3-1 (or the pseudogene TRBV3-2), the J gene TRBJ2-7; TRBD1 matches at 8 bases. The germline V gene has CDR1 LGHDT and CDR2 YNNKEL (reference sequence). The CDR3 runs to 15 residues. J gave up 2 bases and V 4 bases, and 7 bases lay outside the gene matches.

A single count supports this clone. This chain uses TRBV29-1 with TRBJ2-1; TRBD2 matches at 12 bases. The V and J ends lost 0 bases and 0 bases, in that order; junction bases with no gene match: 6. The length of the CDR3 is 18 residues. Per the germline V gene, CDR1 is SQVTM and CDR2 is ANQGSEA. In DNA form, the CDR3 reads TGCAGCGTTGAAGATCCGAGACTAGCGGGGGTCTCCTACAATGAGCAGTTCTTC. Protein sequence: CSVEDPRLAGVSYNEQFF.

The rearrangement joins TRBV3-1 (or the pseudogene TRBV3-2) to TRBJ1-1, with D possibly being TRBD1 (5 bases). This CDR3 is built from 14 residues. CDR1 and CDR2 (germline): LGHDT, YNNKEL (reference sequence). V shed 0 bases and J shed 4 bases, with 9 bases lying between them. Here the CDR3 reads CASSQDSRVTEAFF. The DNA for the CDR3 is TGTGCCAGCAGCCAAGATTCCAGGGTCACTGAAGCTTTCTTT.

The chain employs TRBV28 and TRBJ2-5; 7 nucleotides match TRBD1. V lost 5 bases and J lost 5; bases outside the gene matches: 5. This CDR3 region has 13 residues. Germline V gene data show CDR1 as MDHEN and CDR2 as SYDVKM. This chain's CDR3 is CASSRGPRETQYF. CDR3 bases: TGTGCCAGCAGTAGGGGGCCCCGGGAGACCCAGTACTTC. Looking up the rest from reference TRBV28 and TRBJ2-5 gives the full variable domain: DVKVTQSSRYLVKRTGEKVFLECVQDMDHENMFWYRQDPGLGLRLIYFSYDVKMKEKGDIPEGYSVSREKKERFSLILESASTNQTSMYLCASSRGPRETQYFGPGTRLLVL.

J is TRBJ2-7 and V is TRBV24-1; possibly TRBD2 for D (6 bases). The CDR3 totals 15 residues. Germline CDR1 is KGHDR and CDR2 is SFDVKD. Trimming left V 2 bases short and J 1 base short, with 11 bases between. CDR3 DNA sequence: TGTGCCACCAGTGATTCGAGTAGCGGATCCTACGAGCAGTACTTC. Its protein product is CATSDSSSGSYEQYF.

The chain recombines TRBV9 with TRBJ2-7; TRBD1 matches 7 bases. The CDR3 totals 16 residues. The J segment lost 7 bases and the V segment lost 0 bases, leaving 13 bases of the junction unmatched. Germline lookup yields CDR1 SGDLS and CDR2 YYNGEE. As DNA, the CDR3 is TGTGCCAGCAGCGTAGCAACAGGGGCCTCTCCTAGAGAGCAGTACTTC. Translating gives CASSVATGASPREQYF.

The gene calls are TRBV7-9 and TRBJ1-2; D possibly corresponds to TRBD1 (5 bases). Trimming removed 8 bases from V and 5 bases from J, with 18 bases in between. Germline loops: CDR1 SEHNR, CDR2 FQNEAQ (reference sequence). CDR3 length: 14 amino acids. The CDR3 here is CASALSDREYGYTF. The DNA for the CDR3 is TGTGCCAGCGCCCTATCCGACAGAGAATATGGCTACACCTTC.

The J gene is TRBJ2-7, the V gene TRBV7-9, with TRBD1 identical over 8 bases. The ends lost 5 bases at V and 7 bases at J; junction bases unmatched: 13. CDR3 size: 15 residues. In germline, CDR1 is SEHNR, CDR2 FQNEAQ (reference sequence). DNA of the CDR3: TGTGCCAGCAGCCGTATGCTGGACAGGGTAGGGGAGCAGTACTTC. This gives the protein CASSRMLDRVGEQYF.

The chain employs TRBV3-1 (or the pseudogene TRBV3-2) and TRBJ1-6, with 9 nucleotides matching TRBD1. The CDR3 is made up of 14 amino acids. With 4 bases clipped from V and 7 bases from J, the junction kept 2 bases outside the gene matches. The germline V gene has CDR1 LGHDT and CDR2 YNNKEL (reference sequence). CDR3 in amino acids: CASSRTGVNSPLHF. CDR3 sequence (DNA): TGTGCCAGCAGCCGGACAGGGGTCAATTCACCCCTCCACTTT.

Comment on this clone: This sample includes further DNA sequences coding for the same CDR3. The chain uses TRBV6-2 or TRBV6-3 and TRBJ1-2, with D possibly TRBD1 on 5 matching bases. This CDR3 is 13 amino acids long. V shed 2 bases and J shed 6 bases, with 10 bases lying between them. From germline, CDR1 is MNHEY and CDR2 SVGEGT. CDR3 in DNA: TGTGCCAGCAGTTACAGGGGATCCCATGGCTACACCTTC. Translation gives CASSYRGSHGYTF.

This rearrangement joins TRBV10-3 to TRBJ2-3; no clear D. The CDR3 runs to 13 residues. Looked up from germline, CDR1 is ENHRY and CDR2 is SYGVKD. Trimming stripped 7 bases from V and 2 bases from J, with 10 bases between. DNA for the CDR3: TGTGCCATCACTCGAGAGCCCACAGATACGCAGTATTTT. This sequence encodes CAITREPTDTQYF.